The 5 T cell receptor beta chains in this list originate from one sample, sequenced in a study of shared clonotypes between healthy human individuals. Naive CD8 cells were CD45RO-negative, positively selected for CCR7, excluding terminally differentiated effector memory CD45RA+ cells. TCRdb's copy holds only in-frame clones and misses some; the assay was immunoSEQ multiplex PCR. The sample has more than 600,000 clones, about 92% seen once. Sequences were obtained from naive CD8+ T cells sorted from blood. These receptors were collected from a man aged 25 to 40 in good health.

V is TRBV29-1 and J is TRBJ2-1; D is perhaps TRBD1 or TRBD2 (5 bases each). V was shortened by 3 bases and J by 0 bases, with 12 bases between the two germline ends. CDR3 length: 15 residues. Germline V gene sequence: CDR1 SQVTM, CDR2 ANQGSEA. In DNA form, the CDR3 reads TGCAGCGTTGACCGGGACGGGGACTCCTACAATGAGCAGTTCTTC. Residues: CSVDRDGDSYNEQFF.

The CDR3 DNA reads TGTGCCACGGGGGGCAGGAATCAGCCCCAGCATTTT. Protein: CATGGRNQPQHF. The V call is TRBV6-6, the J call TRBJ1-5; perhaps TRBD1 as D (6 bases). The V end was cut by 10 bases, the J end by 4 bases, with 11 bases between. CDR3 length: 12 residues. CDR1 is MNHNY and CDR2 is SVGAGI in the germline V gene (reference sequence).

A note on this clone: Additional DNA sequences in this sample encode the identical CDR3. The genes are TRBV27 and TRBJ2-7; D uncertain. V was cut by 6 bases and J by 0 bases, with 3 bases left in between. The CDR3 length is 11 residues. Germline V gives CDR1 MNHEY, CDR2 SMNVEV (reference sequence). The CDR3 nucleotides are TGTGCCAGCAGCTCCTCCTACGAGCAGTACTTC. Translating it yields CASSSSYEQYF.

This chain uses TRBV2 with TRBJ2-3; no firm D call. The V gene's germline CDR1 is SNHLY and CDR2 FYNNEI. V gave up 2 bases and J gave up 1 base, with 13 bases separating them. The CDR3 extends over 16 amino acids. CDR3 nucleotides: TGTGCCAGCAGTGAATTCGGGCGGAGCCGCACAGATACGCAGTATTTT. It specifies CASSEFGRSRTDTQYF.

The chain combines TRBV27 with TRBJ2-7; D possibly uses TRBD1 or TRBD2 (7 bases each). V lost 4 bases, J lost 4 bases, and 20 bases lay in between. CDR1 MNHEY and CDR2 SMNVEV come from the germline V gene (reference sequence). The CDR3 runs to 16 residues. In DNA, the CDR3 is TGTGCCAGCAGTTCCTATCAACAGCGGGGACAGTACGAGCAGTACTTC. Protein sequence: CASSSYQQRGQYEQYF.